Below, 10 T cell receptor beta chains from the same sample are listed, as sequenced in a study of beta chain features in type 1 diabetes. The study reverse transcribed the entire isolated RNA, so it sequenced expressed TCRB transcripts. Assay used: immunoSEQ multiplex PCR; TCRdb lists only in-frame clones, some missing. The table records around 300,000 clones, approximately 11% of them present only once. Source material: naive CD4+ T cells from blood. These receptor sequences come from a woman aged 25 to 39 in good health.

This clone was counted a few times. The gene calls are TRBV27 and TRBJ2-3; 10 nucleotides match TRBD2. CDR3 size: 15 residues. After removal of 6 bases from V and 1 base from J, the junction contained 4 bases not matched to a gene. Per the germline V gene, CDR1 is MNHEY and CDR2 is SMNVEV (reference sequence). CDR3 bases: TGTGCCAGCAGGCTAGCGGGAGCTGGCACAGATACGCAGTATTTT. The encoded protein is CASRLAGAGTDTQYF.

This clone came up a few times. V and J are TRBV25-1 and TRBJ2-4; 12 nucleotides line up with TRBD2. After removal of 5 bases from V and 6 bases from J, the junction contained 5 bases not matched to a gene. CDR3 length equals 15 residues. Germline V CDR1 and CDR2: MGHDK, SYGVNS. The CDR3: CASSSETSGRNIQYF. The CDR3 DNA sequence: TGTGCCAGCAGTAGTGAGACTAGCGGGAGAAACATTCAGTACTTC.

This clone was counted a few times. This chain connects TRBV25-1 to TRBJ2-7; TRBD1 matches at 9 bases. Germline CDR1 MGHDK, CDR2 SYGVNS. CDR3 length: 15 residues. The ends lost 2 bases at V and 6 bases at J; junction bases unmatched: 8. CDR3 region: CASSETGTGMGEQYF. Written as DNA, the CDR3 is TGTGCCAGCAGTGAAACCGGGACAGGGATGGGCGAGCAGTACTTC.

Only a few counts were recorded for this clone. The chain combines TRBV5-1 with TRBJ2-1; no reliable D call. CDR1 and CDR2 (germline): SGHRS, YFSETQ. V was clipped by 0 bases and J by 10 bases, with 8 bases between them. This CDR3 has 12 amino acids. The CDR3 sequence is CASSLVSVEQFF. The CDR3 coding sequence is TGCGCCAGCAGCTTGGTATCGGTAGAGCAGTTCTTC.

The chain joins TRBV5-1 to TRBJ1-5; 9 bases agree with TRBD1. The CDR3 totals 16 residues. The J segment lost 0 bases and the V segment lost 4 bases, leaving 5 bases of the junction unmatched. CDR1 is SGHRS, CDR2 YFSETQ, per germline. The CDR3 loop reads CASSEQGAGSNQPQHF. Written as DNA, the CDR3 is TGCGCCAGCAGCGAACAGGGGGCCGGTAGCAATCAGCCCCAGCATTTT.

The genes are TRBV4-2 and TRBJ2-7, with 9 positions matching TRBD2. V dropped 2 bases and J dropped 2; count of bases not matched to a gene: 4. This CDR3 has 15 residues. Germline values: CDR1 LGHNA, CDR2 YNFKEQ. CDR3 sequence reads: CASSQRTSGPYEQYF. The CDR3 DNA reads TGTGCCAGCAGCCAACGTACTAGCGGGCCCTACGAGCAGTACTTC.

This clone has just a few counts. V is TRBV5-1 and J is TRBJ1-5; D might be TRBD1 (5 bases). V was shortened by 2 bases and J by 1 base, with 22 bases between the two germline ends. CDR1 SGHRS and CDR2 YFSETQ come from the germline V gene. CDR3 length equals 19 residues. The CDR3 spells CASSLWARDALGSNQPQHF. The CDR3 coding sequence is TGCGCCAGCAGCTTATGGGCGCGGGACGCCCTGGGGAGCAATCAGCCCCAGCATTTT.

This chain joins TRBV5-1 and TRBJ2-6, with 12 bases that match TRBD1. J lost 2 bases, V lost 4 bases, and 7 bases had no gene match. The V gene's germline CDR1 is SGHRS and CDR2 YFSETQ. This CDR3 comprises 18 residues. CDR3 nucleotides: TGCGCCAGCAGCACCACGGGACAGGGGGCCGCTGGGGCCAACGTCCTGACTTTC. Its translation is CASSTTGQGAAGANVLTF.

V usage is TRBV5-1 and J usage is TRBJ2-3; D might be TRBD1 (6 bases). Trimming shortened V by 2 bases and J by 5 bases, and 18 bases separated the two germline ends. The CDR3 extends over 16 amino acids. In germline, CDR1 is SGHRS, CDR2 YFSETQ. CDR3 residues: CASSFLNQGRRDTQYF. The CDR3 DNA reads TGCGCCAGCAGCTTCTTGAACCAGGGGCGTAGAGATACGCAGTATTTT.

The V call is TRBV30, the J call TRBJ1-5, with D possibly being TRBD1 (6 bases). In germline, CDR1 is GTSNPN, CDR2 SVGIG (reference sequence). V lost 3 bases, J lost 9 bases, and 15 bases lay in between. This CDR3 contains 13 residues. CDR3 in amino acids: CAWRGGPGGPQHF. The CDR3 bases are TGTGCCTGGAGAGGGGGGCCGGGGGGGCCCCAGCATTTT. Looking up the rest from reference TRBV30 and TRBJ1-5 gives the full variable domain: SQTIHQWPATLVQPVGSPLSLECTVEGTSNPNLYWYRQAAGRGLQLLFYSVGIGQISSEVPQNLSASRPQDRQFILSSKKLLLSDSGFYLCAWRGGPGGPQHFGDGTRLSIL.